Following are 8 T cell receptor beta chains from one sample sequenced in a study of blood T cell repertoires in COVID-19. Only in-frame clones appear in the TCRdb table, and some are missing; sequencing was by immunoSEQ multiplex PCR. Seen here are a few hundred thousand clones, around 87% observed once, and the top ten hold 0.95% to 1.3%. The specimen sequenced was peripheral blood. The source of these receptors is a woman in her thirties or forties with COVID-19, enrolled during active disease.

V and J are TRBV5-1 and TRBJ1-4; D gene ambiguous. This CDR3 comprises 14 residues. Germline CDR1 reads SGHRS; CDR2 reads YFSETQ. V lost 2 bases and J 0 bases, leaving 5 bases between the germline ends. CDR3 loop: CASSLDTTNEKLFF. In DNA, the CDR3 is TGCGCCAGCAGCTTAGACACAACTAATGAAAAACTGTTTTTT. The full variable domain, with the rest looked up from reference TRBV5-1 and TRBJ1-4, is KAGVTQTPRYLIKTRGQQVTLSCSPISGHRSVSWYQQTPGQGLQFLFEYFSETQRNKGNFPGRFSGRQFSNSRSEMNVSTLELGDSALYLCASSLDTTNEKLFFGSGTQLSVL.

V usage is TRBV5-4 and J usage is TRBJ1-1; no reliable D call. Per the germline V gene, CDR1 is SGHNT and CDR2 is YYREEE (reference sequence). This CDR3 is built from 13 residues. V was pared by 4 bases and J by 11 bases, with 18 bases between. CDR3 in DNA: TGTGCCAGCAGCCCGGCGGAGGCTGTCAGGGCTTTCTTT. Encoded protein: CASSPAEAVRAFF.

The gene calls are TRBV2 and TRBJ1-2; D remains unclear. This CDR3 region has 16 residues. V was cut by 5 bases and J by 0 bases, with 16 bases left in between. CDR1 and CDR2 from the germline V gene are SNHLY and FYNNEI. Here the CDR3 DNA reads TGTGCCAGCAGTCGGGAGGGAGGCACTCCTAACTATGGCTACACCTTC. Translation: CASSREGGTPNYGYTF.

This sequence joins TRBV4-2 and TRBJ2-2; TRBD2 might be the D (6 bases). V lost 0 bases and J lost 7, with 15 bases in between. Germline V gives CDR1 LGHNA, CDR2 YNFKEQ. The CDR3 runs 16 residues. The CDR3 DNA reads as TGTGCCAGCAGCCAAGAATCCGGATGGGGGGTCGGGGAGCTGTTTTTT. Protein: CASSQESGWGVGELFF.

This chain links TRBV7-8 with TRBJ2-3; D is ambiguous. Trimming cost V 5 bases and J 3 bases, with 6 bases left between them. CDR3 length equals 12 residues. The germline gives CDR1 SGHVS, CDR2 FQNEAQ. The CDR3 region has the DNA TGTGCCAGCAGCCCAAATACAGATACGCAGTATTTT. This encodes CASSPNTDTQYF.

The V call is TRBV9, the J call TRBJ2-2; maybe TRBD2 (6 bases). The germline gives CDR1 SGDLS, CDR2 YYNGEE. The CDR3 has 16 residues. The V gene lost 4 bases and the J gene lost 4 bases, with 17 bases spanning the gap. CDR3 nucleotides: TGTGCCAGCAGCCTGGTGGGAGGTACGATCACCGGGGAGCTGTTTTTT. Residues: CASSLVGGTITGELFF.

The DNA for the CDR3 is TGTGCCAGCAGCTCAACAGGGCTCCTCCGGTCCGGGGAGCTGTTTTTT. As protein: CASSSTGLLRSGELFF. This chain joins TRBV7-9 and TRBJ2-2, with D tentatively TRBD1 (6 bases). The germline CDR1 and CDR2 sequences are SEHNR and FQNEAQ (reference sequence). Between the trimmed V and J ends, which lost 4 bases and 6 bases, there was a span of 18 bases. The CDR3 is 16 amino acids.

The chain's CDR3 is CASSFVGGALNTEAFF. DNA for the CDR3: TGTGCCAGCAGTTTTGTGGGGGGGGCCTTGAACACTGAAGCTTTCTTT. The chain is built from TRBV28 and TRBJ1-1; TRBD1 might be the D (6 bases). Germline values: CDR1 MDHEN, CDR2 SYDVKM. The germline V and J ends were trimmed by 3 bases and 0 bases, with 14 bases remaining between them. The CDR3 length is 16 residues.